These 27 T cell receptor beta chains share one sample of origin, sequenced in a study of T cells after yellow fever vaccination. TCRdb used MiXCR to reprocess the 5' RACE reads, holding one entry per CDR3 protein. The table lists about 45,000 distinct CDR3 sequences, about 6.8% of them singletons, with 14% to 15% in the top ten. The sequencing used CD8+ T cells not binding an NS4B(214-222) dextramer, sorted from PBMCs, collected 45 days after the yellow fever booster vaccination. The receptors shown here come from a man aged 25 to 40 who received the YFV17D yellow fever vaccine.

In its sample, this clonotype was seen many times. The rearrangement joins TRBV7-6 to TRBJ2-7; TRBD1 aligns across 7 bases. The germline V gene has CDR1 SGHVS and CDR2 FNYEAQ. Unmatched junction bases numbered 3, after V lost 5 bases and J lost 2 bases. This CDR3 has 13 amino acids. CDR3 sequence: CASSTGQTYEQYF. CDR3 DNA sequence: TGTGCCAGCAGCACGGGACAGACCTACGAGCAGTACTTC.

This clonotype occurred many times. The rearrangement joins TRBV3-1 to TRBJ2-1; D may be TRBD1 or TRBD2 (5 bases each). Between the trimmed V and J ends, which lost 0 bases and 8 bases, there was a span of 17 bases. Germline CDR1 LGHDT, CDR2 YNNKEL (reference sequence). The CDR3 totals 16 residues. The CDR3 sequence is CASSQDRGGRRDEQFF. In DNA, the CDR3 is TGTGCCAGCAGCCAAGATCGGGGCGGCCGAAGGGATGAGCAGTTCTTC.

As regards this clonotype: This clone may be a read error of a much larger clone one base away. The chain combines TRBV5-8 with TRBJ2-7; TRBD2 might be the D (5 bases). The CDR3 loop spans 16 amino acids. Per the germline V gene, CDR1 is SGHTS and CDR2 is YDEGEE. The CDR3 nucleotides read TGTGCCAGCAGCTTGCTTGTTTTGGCTAGCTCCTACGAGCAGAACTTC. Amino acids: CASSLLVLASSYEQNF.

This clonotype showed up many times. This sequence joins TRBV6-4 and TRBJ2-1; 7 bases agree with TRBD2. The CDR3 is 18 residues long. V lost 0 bases and J lost 0; bases outside the gene matches: 8. Germline values: CDR1 MRHNA, CDR2 SNTAGT. CDR3 sequence reads: CASSDSLNTGGSYNEQFF. The CDR3 bases are TGTGCCAGCAGTGACTCATTGAACACGGGGGGCTCCTACAATGAGCAGTTCTTC.

This clonotype was counted only a few times. The chain has TRBV12-3 or TRBV12-4 and TRBJ2-1; the match to TRBD2 covers 8 bases. The J segment lost 5 bases and the V segment lost 2 bases, leaving 2 bases of the junction unmatched. CDR3 length equals 14 residues. CDR3 region: CASSLLAGNNEQFF. As DNA, the CDR3 is TGTGCCAGCAGTTTATTAGCGGGAAACAATGAGCAGTTCTTC.

Details on this clonotype: This may stem from a read error, because a much larger clone lies one nucleotide away. This chain joins TRBV29-1 and TRBJ2-7; maybe TRBD1 (5 bases). This CDR3 is 11 amino acids long. CDR1 and CDR2 from the germline V gene are SQVTM and ANQGSEA. V lost 8 bases and J lost 2, with 10 bases in between. In DNA, the CDR3 is TGCAGCATTGCACAGGCCTACGAGCAGTACTTC. Translating gives CSIAQAYEQYF.

This clonotype has ten or more counts. The chain joins TRBV14 to TRBJ2-3, with 8 nucleotides matching TRBD2. The V segment lost 5 bases and the J segment 0 bases; nucleotides outside the gene matches: 7. Germline-derived CDR1 and CDR2 are SGHDN and FVKESK. The CDR3 covers 16 residues. The CDR3 DNA reads as TGTGCCAGCAGCACACTAGCGGCGTTTAGCACAGATACGCAGTATTTT. The encoded protein is CASSTLAAFSTDTQYF.

This clonotype came up once. Being one base from a much bigger clone, this may be a read error. The genes are TRBV20-1 and TRBJ2-7; D is tentatively TRBD1 or TRBD2 (5 bases each). The germline V and J ends were trimmed by 3 bases and 7 bases, with 16 bases remaining between them. The V gene's germline CDR1 is DFQATT and CDR2 SNEGSKA (reference sequence). CDR3 size: 13 residues. The CDR3 here is CSASVGTCGEQYF. For the CDR3, the DNA is TGCAGTGCTAGCGTCGGGACCTGCGGGGAGCAGTACTTC.

This clonotype was picked up many times. This sequence joins TRBV5-1 and TRBJ1-1, with a possible D match to TRBD1 (6 bases). Trimming shortened V by 1 base and J by 1 base, and 11 bases separated the two germline ends. Germline V gives CDR1 SGHRS, CDR2 YFSETQ. The CDR3 spans 15 residues. DNA of the CDR3: TGCGCCAGCAGCTTGTATCCGGGGGCGAACACTGAAGCTTTCTTT. Its protein product is CASSLYPGANTEAFF.

This clonotype was seen at least ten times. The genes are TRBV24-1 and TRBJ2-7, with 8 nucleotides matching TRBD1. Germline-derived CDR1 and CDR2 are KGHDR and SFDVKD. J lost 3 bases, V lost 1 base, and 4 bases had no gene match. There are 15 residues in the CDR3. The CDR3 spells CATSDLGRGLYEQYF. CDR3 sequence (DNA): TGTGCCACCAGTGATTTAGGCAGGGGGCTCTACGAGCAGTACTTC.

This clonotype showed up just a few times. The chain links TRBV7-3 to TRBJ2-1; 9 positions match TRBD2. CDR1 is SGHTA, CDR2 FQGTGA, per germline. Trimming took 2 bases from V and 4 from J; bases not matched to a gene: 15. The CDR3 consists of 19 residues. CDR3 protein: CASSLLGARAGGPYNEQFF. CDR3 DNA: TGTGCCAGCAGCTTACTCGGGGCCCGGGCGGGAGGGCCTTACAATGAGCAGTTCTTC. Full variable domain (remainder filled in from reference TRBV7-3 and TRBJ2-1): GAGVSQTPSNKVTEKGKYVELRCDPISGHTALYWYRQSLGQGPEFLIYFQGTGAADDSGLPNDRFFAVRPEGSVSTLKIQRTERGDSAVYLCASSLLGARAGGPYNEQFFGPGTRLTVL.

This clonotype was recorded many times. V gene TRBV6-1 combines with J gene TRBJ2-7; D may be TRBD2 (5 bases). CDR3 length: 15 residues. Trimming shortened V by 0 bases and J by 4 bases, and 13 bases separated the two germline ends. Germline CDR1 MNHNS, CDR2 SASEGT. The CDR3 region is CASSEASGDGYEQYF. CDR3 DNA sequence: TGTGCCAGCAGTGAAGCAAGCGGAGATGGGTACGAGCAGTACTTC.

There are many counts of this clonotype. The rearrangement joins TRBV27 to TRBJ2-5, with D uncertain. The CDR3 sequence is 15 residues long. Trimming stripped 0 bases from V and 1 base from J, with 9 bases between. The V gene's germline CDR1 is MNHEY and CDR2 SMNVEV (reference sequence). DNA of the CDR3: TGTGCCAGCAGTTTATCGCAACCGTCCCAAGAGACCCAGTACTTC. As protein: CASSLSQPSQETQYF.

This clonotype has a count of ten or more. The chain joins TRBV19 to TRBJ2-2; D not resolved. The V gene's germline CDR1 is LNHDA and CDR2 SQIVND (reference sequence). With 8 bases removed from V and 5 bases from J, the gap between germline ends came to 15 bases. This CDR3 spans 14 amino acids. Written as DNA, the CDR3 is TGTGCCAGTGGGATAGTGGGATTGACCGGGGAGCTGTTTTTT. It codes for CASGIVGLTGELFF.

This clonotype was observed at least ten times. V gene TRBV7-2 combines with J gene TRBJ2-1, with 10 bases that match TRBD2. V shed 2 bases and J 5 bases; nucleotides not matched to a gene: 3. CDR1 SGHTA and CDR2 FQGNSA come from the germline V gene. This CDR3 is 15 amino acids long. This CDR3 reads CASSLLAGGHNEQFF. CDR3 DNA: TGTGCCAGCAGCTTATTAGCGGGAGGCCACAATGAGCAGTTCTTC.

This clonotype was seen repeatedly, ten times or more. One junction end does not reproduce the germline sequence, and a read error may be involved. The chain employs TRBV6-7 and TRBJ2-7; no clear D gene. TRBV6-7 is sorted into the ORF group, with uncertain function. The CDR3 sequence is 12 residues long. The CDR3 DNA reads TGTGCCAGCAGGGCTCGCAAGGACGCGAAAAGGTTC. It translates to CASRARKDAKRF.

This clonotype was detected many times. The chain couples TRBV4-2 to TRBJ2-1, with a possible D match to TRBD2 (6 bases). The V gene lost 3 bases and the J gene lost 4 bases, with 13 bases spanning the gap. Germline lookup yields CDR1 LGHNA and CDR2 YNFKEQ. There are 15 residues in the CDR3. The CDR3 DNA follows: TGTGCCAGCAGCCAGCTAGCGTTCGATTACAATGAGCAGTTCTTC. Residues: CASSQLAFDYNEQFF.

This clonotype has a count of ten or more. CDR3 in DNA: TGCAGTGCTAGAGATGAGCCAGGGTCGAAGTATTTT. It specifies CSARDEPGSKYF. The gene calls are TRBV20-1 and TRBJ2-3, with D perhaps matching TRBD1 (5 bases). Per the germline V gene, CDR1 is DFQATT and CDR2 is SNEGSKA (reference sequence). There are 12 residues in the CDR3. V was trimmed by 0 bases and J by 13 bases, leaving 14 bases between them.

About this clonotype itself: This may arise from a read error, as a much more abundant clone is one base away. The rearrangement uses TRBV25-1 and TRBJ2-7, with a possible D match to TRBD1 (6 bases). V lost 4 bases and J lost 3, with 7 bases in between. Germline CDR1 and CDR2: MGHDK and SYGVNS. The CDR3 runs 12 residues. Here the CDR3 reads CASSVQGYEQYF. CDR3 nucleotides: TGTGCCAGCAGTGTACAGGGCTACGAGCAGTACTTC.

This clonotype was counted many times. The V gene is TRBV7-9, the J gene TRBJ2-7; D is unresolved. Germline-derived CDR1 and CDR2 are SEHNR and FQNEAQ (reference sequence). V was shortened by 1 base and J by 2 bases, with 12 bases between the two germline ends. This CDR3 spans 15 amino acids. CDR3 DNA: TGTGCCAGCAGCTTAGTGTCGGGTATGGCCTACGAGCAGTACTTC. Its protein product is CASSLVSGMAYEQYF.

This clonotype was seen ten or more times. This chain connects TRBV6-2 or TRBV6-3 to TRBJ1-1; no clear D gene. Germline V gives CDR1 MNHEY, CDR2 SVGEGT. CDR3 length: 11 residues. The V end was cut by 6 bases, the J end by 11 bases, with 13 bases between. Written as DNA, the CDR3 is TGTGCCAGCAGCTCCGTCTATGGCGCTTTCTTT. Its translation: CASSSVYGAFF.

This clonotype was detected many times. The CDR3 spells CASSERRVAGLVNEQFF. CDR3 sequence (DNA): TGTGCCAGCAGCGAAAGGAGGGTTGCTGGCCTTGTTAATGAGCAGTTCTTC. V is TRBV7-2 and J is TRBJ2-1; the D gene is possibly TRBD2 (6 bases). Germline CDR1 is SGHTA and CDR2 is FQGNSA. The CDR3 sequence is 17 residues long. Trimming removed 5 bases from V and 7 bases from J, with 24 bases in between.

This clonotype was detected ten times or more. This chain joins TRBV6-5 and TRBJ2-5; TRBD1 aligns across 9 bases. Germline loops: CDR1 MNHEY, CDR2 SVGAGI. The V segment lost 0 bases and the J segment 5 bases; nucleotides outside the gene matches: 7. The CDR3 is 16 amino acids. Written as DNA, the CDR3 is TGTGCCAGCAGTTACTCGAAACAGGGGGCCCCGGAGACCCAGTACTTC. It translates to CASSYSKQGAPETQYF.

This clonotype occurred many times. For the CDR3, the DNA is TGTGCCACCAGTGCTCTCGCTGAGCAGTTCTTC. Translation: CATSALAEQFF. The chain couples TRBV24-1 to TRBJ2-1; D call uncertain. The CDR3 loop spans 11 amino acids. Germline V CDR1 and CDR2: KGHDR, SFDVKD. The V end was cut by 5 bases, the J end by 9 bases, with 7 bases between.

A few counts support this clonotype. This chain joins TRBV11-2 and TRBJ2-1, with D perhaps matching TRBD2 (5 bases). V was shortened by 5 bases and J by 10 bases, with 21 bases between the two germline ends. This CDR3 is built from 15 residues. CDR1 SGHAT and CDR2 FQNNGV come from the germline V gene. As DNA, the CDR3 is TGTGCCAGCAGCCAGGAAGCGGACGGACTCAGGGAGCAGTTCTTC. This sequence encodes CASSQEADGLREQFF.

The table lists this clonotype with a few counts. The J gene is TRBJ2-7, the V gene TRBV7-2; no definite D call. The CDR3 is made up of 14 amino acids. Germline assignment: CDR1 SGHTA and CDR2 FQGNSA. With 1 base removed from V and 3 bases from J, the gap between germline ends came to 10 bases. CDR3 DNA: TGTGCCAGCAGCTTAGAGCACTCGGGCTACGAGCAGTACTTC. Amino acid sequence: CASSLEHSGYEQYF.

This clonotype was recorded at least ten times. In nucleotides, the CDR3 is TGTGCCAGCAGTTACCCCGGGACAGGGGCTGAAGCTTTCTTT. Residues: CASSYPGTGAEAFF. The chain couples TRBV28 to TRBJ1-1; 10 bases map to TRBD1. Germline lookup yields CDR1 MDHEN and CDR2 SYDVKM. This CDR3 region has 14 residues. With V trimmed by 4 bases and J by 6 bases, 5 bases remained unmatched.